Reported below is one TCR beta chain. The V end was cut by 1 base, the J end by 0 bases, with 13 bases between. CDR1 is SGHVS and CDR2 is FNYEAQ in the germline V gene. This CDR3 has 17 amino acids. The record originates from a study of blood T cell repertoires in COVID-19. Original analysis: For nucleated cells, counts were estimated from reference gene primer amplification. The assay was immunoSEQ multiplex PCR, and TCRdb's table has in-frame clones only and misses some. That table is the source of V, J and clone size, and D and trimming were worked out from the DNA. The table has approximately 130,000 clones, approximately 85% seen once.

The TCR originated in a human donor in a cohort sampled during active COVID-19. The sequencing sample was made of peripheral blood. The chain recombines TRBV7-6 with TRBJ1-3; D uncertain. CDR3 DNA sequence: TGTGCCAGCAGCTTAGAGGCGGGGTCCCCCTCTGGAAACACCATATATTTT. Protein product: CASSLEAGSPSGNTIYF.